This T cell receptor (beta chain) was profiled in a study of T-cell memory formation after mild COVID-19. V gave up 0 bases and J gave up 8 bases, with 17 bases separating them. This CDR3 has 16 amino acids. From germline, CDR1 is LGHNA and CDR2 YSLEER. 5'RACE primed at constant segments yielded TCR alpha and TCR beta cDNA libraries bearing sample barcodes and UMIs. A single record per CDR3 protein comes from TCRdb applying MiXCR to the 5' RACE reads. Here the sample spans roughly 450,000 distinct CDR3 sequences, roughly 18% being singletons. The clonotype was recovered from an adult woman who had mild COVID-19 (a few samples of this study predate the infection). Cell type and time point are not known. Input material: PBMCs or a T cell subset sorted from them (not recorded which). This chain connects TRBV4-3 to TRBJ2-1, with TRBD2 as a possible D gene (6 bases). The CDR3 region is CASSQDTGVEGDEQFF. The DNA for the CDR3 is TGCGCCAGCAGCCAAGATACGGGGGTAGAGGGCGATGAGCAGTTCTTC.